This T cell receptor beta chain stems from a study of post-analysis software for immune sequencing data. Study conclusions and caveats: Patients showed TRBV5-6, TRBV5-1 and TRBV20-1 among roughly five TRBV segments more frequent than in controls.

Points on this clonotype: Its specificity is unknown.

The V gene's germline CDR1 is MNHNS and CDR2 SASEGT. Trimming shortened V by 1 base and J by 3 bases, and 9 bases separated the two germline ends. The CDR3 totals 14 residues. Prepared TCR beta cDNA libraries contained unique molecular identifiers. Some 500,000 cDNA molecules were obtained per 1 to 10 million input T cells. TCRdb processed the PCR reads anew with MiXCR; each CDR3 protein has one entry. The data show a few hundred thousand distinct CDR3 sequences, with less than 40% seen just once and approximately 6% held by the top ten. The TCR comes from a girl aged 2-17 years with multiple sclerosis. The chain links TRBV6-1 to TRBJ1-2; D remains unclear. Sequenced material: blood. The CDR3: CASSEVPTDYGYTF. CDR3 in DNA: TGTGCCAGCAGTGAAGTGCCAACGGACTATGGCTACACCTTC.